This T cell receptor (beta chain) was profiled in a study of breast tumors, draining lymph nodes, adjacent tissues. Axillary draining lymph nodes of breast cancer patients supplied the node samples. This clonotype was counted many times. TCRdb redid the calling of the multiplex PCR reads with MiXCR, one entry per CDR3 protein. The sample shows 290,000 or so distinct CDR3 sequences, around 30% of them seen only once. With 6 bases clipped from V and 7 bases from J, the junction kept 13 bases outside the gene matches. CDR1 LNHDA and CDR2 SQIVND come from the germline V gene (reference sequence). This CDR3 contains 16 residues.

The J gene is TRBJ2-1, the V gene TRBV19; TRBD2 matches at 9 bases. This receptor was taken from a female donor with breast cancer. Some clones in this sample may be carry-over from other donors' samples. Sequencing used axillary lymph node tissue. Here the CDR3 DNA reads TGTGCCAGTAGCCTATCTGACCTAGCGGGGAGGAATGAGCAGTTCTTC. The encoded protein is CASSLSDLAGRNEQFF.